This T cell receptor (beta chain) originates from a study of prognosis after radiotherapy for stage I lung cancer. On the study more broadly: Patients with newly diagnosed primary stage I lung tumors numbered about 15, with five others having oligometastatic NSCLC after surgical resection of the primary tumor. The study, taken as a whole, reports: Counts of unique TCR clones fell following stereotactic body radiation therapy, median roughly 9,900 versus 7,200.

The V gene lost 1 base and the J gene lost 8 bases, with 21 bases spanning the gap. The CDR3 contains 16 residues. CDR1 is DFQATT and CDR2 is SNEGSKA in the germline V gene (reference sequence). A volume of around 6.4 milliliters of peripheral blood was collected by draw at each of two time points. This clonotype was seen many times. Its specificity is not known. Genomic DNA yielded TCR beta CDR3, amplified by two-round multiplex PCR. Gene-specific primers for each TRBV and TRBJ gene drove first-round PCR. TCRdb reprocessed the multiplex PCR reads with MiXCR, giving one entry per CDR3 protein. Of more than 9,500 distinct CDR3 sequences in the sample, roughly a third are singletons; the top ten hold about 50%.

Sequencing was performed on PBMCs, taken before or after stereotactic body radiation therapy (not recorded which). The V and J genes are TRBV20-1 and TRBJ2-1; D is possibly TRBD1 or TRBD2 (5 bases each). This clonotype was obtained from a donor aged 50 or older with non-small cell lung cancer. CDR3 bases: TGCAGTGCTAGAGCCTTCGGGGCTGGTTTGCCCGATGAGCAGTTCTTC. Translating it yields CSARAFGAGLPDEQFF.